These 18 T cell receptor beta chains share one sample of origin, sequenced in a study of blood T cell repertoires in COVID-19. Clones were sequenced by immunoSEQ multiplex PCR, and TCRdb holds only the in-frame ones, with some missing. Among approximately 170,000 clones listed, roughly 85% were seen once. Specimen: peripheral blood. These receptors all stem from a man over 45 with active or convalescent COVID-19.

The J gene is TRBJ2-2, the V gene TRBV19; 11 nucleotides match TRBD2. The CDR3 length is 18 residues. Germline CDR1 and CDR2: LNHDA and SQIVND (reference sequence). The junction had 10 bases not matched to a gene; V was cut back by 5 bases and J by 2 bases. CDR3 loop: CASSPETLAGGNTGELFF. CDR3 nucleotides: TGTGCCAGTAGTCCGGAAACTCTAGCGGGGGGCAACACCGGGGAGCTGTTTTTT.

This sequence joins TRBV6-5 and TRBJ2-7, with D perhaps TRBD1 (6 bases). The V end was cut by 6 bases, the J end by 6 bases, with 18 bases between. This CDR3 is built from 14 residues. CDR1 MNHEY and CDR2 SVGAGI come from the germline V gene. CDR3 DNA: TGTGCCAGCAGCGAGCGGTTACAGGGCCGCGAGCAGTACTTC. Its protein is CASSERLQGREQYF.

V gene TRBV11-2 combines with J gene TRBJ2-1; 11 nucleotides agree with TRBD2. Looked up from germline, CDR1 is SGHAT and CDR2 is FQNNGV. J was trimmed by 6 bases and V by 0 bases; bases with no gene match: 7. The CDR3 consists of 17 residues. The CDR3 region is CASSLDPWLAGGNEQFF. Written as DNA, the CDR3 is TGTGCCAGCAGCTTAGATCCATGGCTAGCGGGGGGCAATGAGCAGTTCTTC.

The chain carries TRBV29-1 and TRBJ2-3, with 9 bases that match TRBD2. The V and J ends lost 6 bases and 0 bases, in that order; junction bases with no gene match: 7. Germline CDR1 is SQVTM and CDR2 is ANQGSEA. This CDR3 is 15 amino acids long. The CDR3 bases are TGCAGCGTGCGGGGGGGACGGATTAGCACAGATACGCAGTATTTT. It specifies CSVRGGRISTDTQYF.

V usage is TRBV3-1 (or the pseudogene TRBV3-2) and J usage is TRBJ2-5; D might be TRBD1 (7 bases). This CDR3 has 16 residues. Germline V lookup: CDR1 LGHDT, CDR2 YNNKEL (reference sequence). V dropped 0 bases and J dropped 7 bases, with 18 bases sitting between them. The CDR3 sequence: CASSQDAEGADRTQYF. CDR3 sequence (DNA): TGTGCCAGCAGCCAAGATGCGGAGGGGGCGGATCGGACCCAGTACTTC.

J is TRBJ1-2 and V is TRBV18; 7 bases line up with TRBD1. In germline, CDR1 is KGHSH, CDR2 LQKENI. The CDR3 is 12 amino acids. The ends lost 4 bases at V and 6 bases at J; junction bases unmatched: 2. The CDR3 DNA reads as TGTGCCAGCTCACGGCAGGGGGATGGCTACACCTTC. This translates into CASSRQGDGYTF.

This clone is a singleton in its sample. This rearrangement joins TRBV21-1 to TRBJ2-1; TRBD1 is taken as the D call from the table, unchecked against the DNA. TRBV21-1 is termed a pseudogene. The CDR3 sequence is 14 residues long. CDR3 sequence: CASSKPAGYNEQFF. The CDR3 DNA follows: TGTGCCAGCAGCAAGCCGGCAGGCTACAATGAGCAGTTCTTC.

The chain recombines TRBV11-2 with TRBJ1-6; D is undetermined. The V gene's germline CDR1 is SGHAT and CDR2 FQNNGV. CDR3 length: 14 amino acids. Trimming stripped 1 base from V and 10 bases from J, with 11 bases between. The CDR3 loop is CASSLGQVTSPLHF. The CDR3 region has the DNA TGTGCCAGCAGCTTAGGCCAGGTTACCTCACCCCTCCACTTT.

The sample holds one count of this clone. This chain links TRBV13 with TRBJ1-2; no reliable D call. The V end was cut by 5 bases, the J end by 0 bases, with 16 bases between. Germline loops: CDR1 PRHDT, CDR2 FYEKMQ (reference sequence). The CDR3 runs to 16 residues. This chain's CDR3 is CASSAGPRHPNYGYTF. In nucleotides, the CDR3 is TGTGCCAGCAGCGCCGGTCCCCGCCACCCTAACTATGGCTACACCTTC. Variable domain in full (rest from reference TRBV13 and TRBJ1-2): AAGVIQSPRHLIKEKRETATLKCYPIPRHDTVYWYQQGPGQDPQFLISFYEKMQSDKGSIPDRFSAQQFSDYHSELNMSSLELGDSALYFCASSAGPRHPNYGYTFGSGTRLTVV.

This sequence joins TRBV6-2 or TRBV6-3 and TRBJ2-5; possibly TRBD1 for D (6 bases). Trimming took off 6 bases at V and 1 base at J, with 18 bases between the two ends. The CDR3 extends over 16 amino acids. CDR1 MNHEY and CDR2 SVGEGT come from the germline V gene. The CDR3 spells CASSPYGGPVQETQYF. The DNA of the CDR3 is TGTGCCAGCAGCCCTTATGGGGGCCCGGTCCAAGAGACCCAGTACTTC.

This chain connects TRBV29-1 to TRBJ1-4; D gene uncertain. V was cut by 4 bases and J by 0 bases, with 6 bases left in between. CDR3 length equals 13 residues. Germline V gene lookup returns CDR1 SQVTM and CDR2 ANQGSEA. CDR3 protein: CSVAPATNEKLFF. The DNA of the CDR3 is TGCAGCGTTGCTCCTGCAACTAATGAAAAACTGTTTTTT.

V is TRBV19 and J is TRBJ2-3; TRBD2 might be the D (6 bases). V was trimmed by 5 bases and J by 1 base, leaving 10 bases between them. This CDR3 contains 14 residues. From germline, CDR1 is LNHDA and CDR2 SQIVND (reference sequence). The CDR3 DNA reads TGTGCCAGTAGTTCTAGCGTGGGCACAGATACGCAGTATTTT. Encoded protein: CASSSSVGTDTQYF.

The chain carries TRBV7-9 and TRBJ1-2; D unclear. Germline V gives CDR1 SEHNR, CDR2 FQNEAQ (reference sequence). Trimming pared 8 bases from V and 3 bases from J, leaving 13 bases between. The CDR3 has 13 residues. CDR3 sequence (DNA): TGTGCCAGCCTGGATCCGGGAGACTATGGCTACACCTTC. Amino acid sequence: CASLDPGDYGYTF.

A remark on this clone: Relative to the germline gene, one junction end is altered; a read error may explain this. V usage is TRBV5-1 and J usage is TRBJ2-1; the match to TRBD2 covers 9 bases. This CDR3 is 18 amino acids long. Germline V gives CDR1 SGHRS, CDR2 YFSETQ. CDR3 protein: CARSLGAAGGGSYNEQFF. The CDR3 coding sequence is TGCGCCCGCAGCTTGGGGGCCGCGGGAGGGGGCTCCTACAATGAGCAGTTCTTC.

V is TRBV6-5 and J is TRBJ1-1; perhaps TRBD1 as D (5 bases). Germline CDR1 reads MNHEY; CDR2 reads SVGAGI. The CDR3 is 13 residues long. With 1 base removed from V and 6 bases from J, the gap between germline ends came to 9 bases. The chain's CDR3 is CASSYLGVPEAFF. DNA of the CDR3: TGTGCCAGCAGTTACTTAGGGGTGCCTGAAGCTTTCTTT.

J is TRBJ1-1 and V is TRBV19; no reliable D call. The CDR3 runs 13 residues. CDR1 and CDR2 (germline): LNHDA, SQIVND (reference sequence). Trimming pared 3 bases from V and 0 bases from J, leaving 5 bases between. For the CDR3, the DNA is TGTGCCAGTAGTATTTTCATGAACACTGAAGCTTTCTTT. It encodes CASSIFMNTEAFF.

V usage is TRBV24-1 and J usage is TRBJ2-5; D gene uncertain. The CDR3 has 13 residues. CDR1 KGHDR and CDR2 SFDVKD come from the germline V gene. V was cut by 5 bases and J by 5 bases, with 11 bases left in between. CDR3 nucleotides: TGTGCCACCAGTGGTAGGAGTTTGGAGACCCAGTACTTC. This gives the protein CATSGRSLETQYF.

The chain recombines TRBV19 with TRBJ1-6; 7 bases align to TRBD1. This CDR3 has 14 residues. V shed 5 bases and J 4 bases; nucleotides not matched to a gene: 2. Germline CDR1 reads LNHDA; CDR2 reads SQIVND (reference sequence). CDR3 in DNA: TGTGCCAGTAGTCCGGGACAGTATAATTCACCCCTCCACTTT. This sequence encodes CASSPGQYNSPLHF.